These T cell receptor beta chains were read from a single sample in a study of CXCR3-negative and CXCR3-positive naive CD8 T cells. Following a re-call of the 5' RACE reads, TCRdb has one entry per CDR3 protein and lacks DNA. This repertoire includes about 56,000 distinct CDR3 sequences. Material for sequencing was memory CD8+ T cells from blood. These receptors were taken from a human donor in good health. Some clones in this sample may be carry-over from other donors' samples. Each CDR3 is given with its conserved first and last residue.

v_gene	j_gene	CDR3aa
TRBV18	TRBJ2-1	CASSPPDRVGSYNEQFF
TRBV29-1	TRBJ2-7	CSVEHPGQSYEQYF
TRBV28	TRBJ1-5	CASYGLQGPDQPQHF
TRBV29-1	TRBJ2-1	CSVEEPPTRFF
TRBV29-1	TRBJ2-6	CSVYSGANVLTF
TRBV6-5	TRBJ2-1	CASSYGLAGGPGNEQFF
TRBV20-1	TRBJ2-7	CSARAGELSYEQYF
TRBV20-1	TRBJ2-4	CSARGRTDRANIQYF
TRBV7-6	TRBJ2-7	CASSFRAATGSYEQYF
TRBV7-6	TRBJ2-1	CASSLGTGNEQFF
TRBV5-5	TRBJ2-5	CASSTYPPGLAGGSSGETQYF
TRBV6-2/TRBV6-3	TRBJ1-1	CASSYSRDLGDTEAFF
TRBV27	TRBJ2-1	CASRDSVEDEQFF
TRBV29-1	TRBJ2-6	CSVEGKGQGTGANVLTF
TRBV6-5	TRBJ2-2	CASSYRGGARELFF
TRBV29-1	TRBJ2-1	CSVAGPQGEQFF
TRBV6-2/TRBV6-3	TRBJ2-5	CASSSGLAGPETQYF
TRBV12-3/TRBV12-4	TRBJ1-5	CATRQGYNQPQHF
TRBV30	TRBJ1-1	CAWSEDFGEAFF
TRBV12-3/TRBV12-4	TRBJ1-1	CASSSYRGPEAFF
TRBV28	TRBJ2-7	CASSDRKSDEQYF
TRBV6-5	TRBJ2-1	CASSLMPGLEDNEQFF
TRBV29-1	TRBJ2-7	CSVARGQGESPYEQYF
TRBV29-1	TRBJ1-2	CSGRDLGHYGYTF
TRBV20-1	TRBJ2-1	CSARDSYNEQFF
TRBV29-1	TRBJ2-1	CRQYRGHNEQFF
TRBV6-6	TRBJ2-5	CASSYGGGLRETQYF
TRBV13	TRBJ2-3	CASSLVGTSGSLSPDTQYF
TRBV25-1	TRBJ2-7	CASSELLEQYF
TRBV4-1	TRBJ2-5	CASSQPSGRSKETQYF
TRBV29-1	TRBJ2-1	CSVDVRANLQFF
TRBV29-1	TRBJ2-5	CSVEVRGVGQETQYF
TRBV7-9	TRBJ2-3	CASKDRGTDTQYF